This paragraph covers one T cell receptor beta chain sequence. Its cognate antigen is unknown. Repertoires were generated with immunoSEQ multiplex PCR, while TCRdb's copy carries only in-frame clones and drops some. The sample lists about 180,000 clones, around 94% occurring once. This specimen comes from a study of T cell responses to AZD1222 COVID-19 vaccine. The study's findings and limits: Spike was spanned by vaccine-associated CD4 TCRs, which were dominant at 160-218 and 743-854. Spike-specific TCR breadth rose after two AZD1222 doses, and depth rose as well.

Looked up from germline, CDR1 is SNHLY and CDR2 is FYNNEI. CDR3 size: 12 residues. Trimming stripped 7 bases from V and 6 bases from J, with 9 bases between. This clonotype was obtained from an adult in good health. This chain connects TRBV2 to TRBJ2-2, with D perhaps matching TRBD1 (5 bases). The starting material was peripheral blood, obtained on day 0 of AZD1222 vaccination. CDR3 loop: CASTTGPGELFF. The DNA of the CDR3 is TGTGCCAGCACCACAGGTCCCGGGGAGCTGTTTTTT.